This TCR beta chain came from a study of regulatory T cells in long-lasting Graves disease. Germline values: CDR1 MNHEY, CDR2 SMNVEV (reference sequence). This CDR3 is built from 13 residues. This clonotype was seen at least ten times. The antigen is unknown. Study conclusions and caveats: Those with persistent Graves' had less TCR diversity than newly diagnosed patients.

Time point here: newly diagnosed GD, antithyroid drugs for less than 3 months. PBMC-derived RNA was used for the TCR library. Investigators prepared the TCR beta libraries by applying iRepertoire HTBI primers and Arm-PCR of CDR3 regions. A single record per CDR3 protein comes from TCRdb applying MiXCR to the multiplex PCR reads. The top ten clones hold over 15% of a sample with about 470,000 distinct CDR3 sequences, approximately 15% of them seen once. The same data also went into a second study, on T cells in Graves' hyperthyroidism and ophthalmopathy. As that report states: The HTBI primer set was used in a first-round RT-PCR of the TCR CDR3. The model made its ophthalmopathy prediction, and onset followed a median about 5.9 months later.

This specimen was peripheral blood mononuclear cells (PBMCs), taken at new diagnosis, from a patient treated with antithyroid drugs. The sequence derives from a woman aged 25 to 39 with Graves disease. The V and J genes are TRBV27 and TRBJ2-1; the D is unclear. The J call is uncertain, as TRBJ2-5 better fits the DNA end. The CDR3 is CASSPNMGETQYF. CDR3 in DNA: TGTGCCAGCAGTCCGAATATGGGGGAGACCCAGTACTTC.